Listed below are T cell receptor beta chains from one sample, sequenced in a study of memory CD8 T cells in hepatitis C reinfection. The repertoire was sequenced with immunoSEQ multiplex PCR; TCRdb's copy has only in-frame clones and lacks some. The profile shows tens of thousands of clones, around 89% of them singletons. Specimen: naive CD8+ T cells sorted from blood. These receptors originate from a man in his late teens or twenties with hepatitis C virus infection. Both conserved end residues are part of each CDR3. A D gene is named only where the DNA matches it firmly. Clone size is not always given. Where it is, it says once, few, many or a class for expanded clones.

clone_size j_call d_call cdr3_length v_call cdr3_nt cdr3_aa
. TRBJ2-1 . 13 TRBV11-3 TGTGCCAGCAGCACATGGGGGGTGGATGAGCAGTTCTTC CASSTWGVDEQFF
. TRBJ1-5 . 16 TRBV19 TGTGCCAGTAGCTTACCAGGACAGACTAGCAATCAGCCCCAGCATTTT CASSLPGQTSNQPQHF
few TRBJ2-1 TRBD2 16 TRBV13 TGTGCCAGCAGCTCCTCCGGGACTAGCGGGAGCGATGAGCAGTTCTTC CASSSSGTSGSDEQFF
once TRBJ2-1 TRBD2 17 TRBV29-1 TGCAGCGACCTAGGGACTAGCGGGAGGAGCGCCTACAATGAGCAGTTCTTC CSDLGTSGRSAYNEQFF
. TRBJ2-1 TRBD2 15 TRBV5-1 TGCGCCAGCAGCTTAGCGGGAGGTGACTACAATGAGCAGTTCTTC CASSLAGGDYNEQFF
few TRBJ1-6 . 16 TRBV4-1 TGCGCCAGCAGCCCCCTGAGGGCAGGGGCTAATTCACCCCTCCACTTT CASSPLRAGANSPLHF
. TRBJ1-2 TRBD1 15 TRBV6-5 TGTGCCAGCAGTTATGGACAGGGGTTGGACTATGGCTACACCTTC CASSYGQGLDYGYTF
. TRBJ2-1 . 14 TRBV5-5 TGTGCCAGCTCACTCCAACAGGTTAACAATGAGCAGTTCTTC CASSLQQVNNEQFF
. TRBJ2-3 . 13 TRBV29-1 TGCAGCGTTGAGGACTTATACACAGATACGCAGTATTTT CSVEDLYTDTQYF
. TRBJ2-1 . 14 TRBV27 TGTGCCAGCAGTTCCCGGGGGGCCCACAATGAGCAGTTCTTC CASSSRGAHNEQFF
. TRBJ1-1 . 13 TRBV29-1 TGCAGCGCCCGGACAGCGTCGAACACTGAAGCTTTCTTT CSARTASNTEAFF
. TRBJ2-3 TRBD1 16 TRBV28 TGTGCCAGCAACGTCCCTAGGGGACAGGGGACAGATACGCAGTATTTT CASNVPRGQGTDTQYF
. TRBJ2-5 . 17 TRBV2 TGTGCCAGCAGTGGGGAAAGAATAGGGGCGCGGGGCGAGACCCAGTACTTC CASSGERIGARGETQYF
few TRBJ1-1 TRBD1 17 TRBV5-1 TGCGCCAGCAGCGGGAAGGGACAGGGGGCTGTGAACACTGAAGCTTTCTTT CASSGKGQGAVNTEAFF
. TRBJ1-1 . 15 TRBV7-8 TGTGCCAGCAGCCCAGGACAGCCTGGAGCGACTGAAGCTTTCTTT CASSPGQPGATEAFF
. TRBJ2-1 TRBD2 15 TRBV14 TGTGCCAGCAGTCACGGGACTAGTTCCTACAATGAGCAGTTCTTC CASSHGTSSYNEQFF
. TRBJ1-6 . 14 TRBV6-5 TGTGCCAGCAAGGACCAGGGGATGCTTTCACCCCTCCACTTT CASKDQGMLSPLHF
. TRBJ1-1 . 15 TRBV4-1 TGCGCCAGCAGCCGGAGCGGGGTATCAAACACTGAAGCTTTCTTT CASSRSGVSNTEAFF
. TRBJ2-7 . 16 TRBV6-1 TGTGCCAGCAGTGGCCCGGGGATCATGAGCTCCTACGAGCAGTACTTC CASSGPGIMSSYEQYF
. TRBJ2-2 TRBD2 18 TRBV12-5 TGTGCTAGTGGTTTCTTAACTAGCGGGAGAGCCGACACCGGGGAGCTGTTTTTT CASGFLTSGRADTGELFF
. TRBJ1-5 TRBD1 16 TRBV4-3 TGCGCCAGCAGCCAAGTTTACGACAGGGGCCTGGAGCCCCAGCATTTT CASSQVYDRGLEPQHF
. TRBJ2-7 . 12 TRBV19 TGTGCCAGTTCTGACAGATACTACGAGCAGTACTTC CASSDRYYEQYF
. TRBJ1-1 . 15 TRBV27 TGTGCCAGCGGCCCTCGGGGGGCTGGGTACACTGAAGCTTTCTTT CASGPRGAGYTEAFF
. TRBJ2-3 . 14 TRBV11-2 TGTGCCACCCGAGAAGTCTACCGCACAGATACGCAGTATTTT CATREVYRTDTQYF
. TRBJ2-3 . 14 TRBV10-3 TGTGCCATTCCCGATACTTTACGGACAGATACGCAGTATTTT CAIPDTLRTDTQYF
. TRBJ2-1 . 13 TRBV5-4 TGTGCCAGCAGCTTGCAGGTTACCGATGAGCAGTTCTTC CASSLQVTDEQFF
. TRBJ2-1 TRBD2 15 TRBV7-8 TGTGCCAGCAGCTTAGAACTAGCGGGAGTCGATGAGCAGTTCTTC CASSLELAGVDEQFF
. TRBJ2-5 TRBD2 14 TRBV7-2 TGTGCCAGCAGCTTAACGGCCTCCCGGCGGGAGCAGTACTTC CASSLTASRREQYF
. TRBJ2-7 . 14 TRBV10-2 TGCGCCAGCAGTGAGTTCGAGAAATCCTACGAGCAGTACTTC CASSEFEKSYEQYF
once TRBJ1-5 . 13 TRBV10-3 TGTGCCATCAGTGAGGGAGGGGTCGGGCCCCAGCATTTT CAISEGGVGPQHF
. TRBJ2-2 . 13 TRBV28 TGTGCCAGCAGTAAAGGGGGGGCGAGGGAGCTGTTTTTT CASSKGGARELFF
. TRBJ1-2 TRBD1 14 TRBV29-1 TGCAGCGTTGAGGGACAGGGGGCCGACTATGGCTACACCTTC CSVEGQGADYGYTF
. TRBJ2-7 . 14 TRBV28 TGTGCCAGCAGTTTCGGAGGGAGCTCCTACGAGCAGTACTTC CASSFGGSSYEQYF
. TRBJ2-7 . 15 TRBV4-1 TGCGCCAGCAGCCAAGTAATGCGCGGAGCCTACGAGCAGTACTTC CASSQVMRGAYEQYF
. TRBJ2-1 TRBD2 15 TRBV18 TGTGCCAGCTCACCACCTAGCGGGAGTAGAGATGAGCAGTTCTTC CASSPPSGSRDEQFF
. TRBJ2-2 TRBD1 15 TRBV7-6 TGTGCCAGCAGGGATACAGGGGACCTAGCCGGGGAGCTGTTTTTT CASRDTGDLAGELFF
few TRBJ2-1 TRBD2 16 TRBV30 TGTGCCTGGAGTGTACTCGCGGGGGGGCCTTACAATGAGCAGTTCTTC CAWSVLAGGPYNEQFF
. TRBJ2-7 TRBD1 15 TRBV6-1 TGTGCCAGCGATCCCGACAGGGGAAGGACCTACGAGCAGTACTTC CASDPDRGRTYEQYF
. TRBJ1-4 TRBD1 15 TRBV4-1 TGCGCCAGCAGCCAAGGACAGGGAAGCGGTGAAAAACTGTTTTTT CASSQGQGSGEKLFF
. TRBJ2-1 . 14 TRBV7-8 TGTGCCAGCAGCTTAGCCTCCAACGGGAATGAGCAGTTCTTC CASSLASNGNEQFF
. TRBJ1-1 . 16 TRBV9 TGTGCCAGCAGCGCGTACCGGGACATCCTGAACACTGAAGCTTTCTTT CASSAYRDILNTEAFF
once TRBJ2-7 TRBD1 14 TRBV7-9 TGTGCCAGCAGCTTAGAAGGGACAGCTAACGAGCAGTACTTC CASSLEGTANEQYF
. TRBJ2-1 TRBD1 16 TRBV18 TGTGCCAGCTCACCCCCACGACAGGGCTCCTACAATGAGCAGTTCTTC CASSPPRQGSYNEQFF
. TRBJ1-2 . 13 TRBV30 TGTGCCTGGAGCCGGACAGCCGTCTATGGCTACACCTTC CAWSRTAVYGYTF
. TRBJ2-7 TRBD2 14 TRBV28 TGTGCCACAGGGGGCTGGACTAGCGGTTACGAGCAGTACTTC CATGGWTSGYEQYF
. TRBJ1-2 TRBD1 18 TRBV28 TGTGCCAGCAGTTCGAAAGGCCTGACAGGGGGCCGAGACTATGGCTACACCTTC CASSSKGLTGGRDYGYTF
once TRBJ2-7 . 12 TRBV10-3 TGTGCCATCAGAGGTCTCAGAGGGGAGCAGTACTTC CAIRGLRGEQYF
. TRBJ2-7 TRBD2 14 TRBV19 TGTGCCAGCACACCCGACGGGGGGGCCTACGAGCAGTACTTC CASTPDGGAYEQYF
. TRBJ1-2 TRBD1 13 TRBV7-9 TGTGCCAGCAGCCCAACGACAGGGGCTGGCTACACCTTC CASSPTTGAGYTF
. TRBJ2-2 . 14 TRBV28 TGTGCCAGCAGTTTGGCAGGGCTAACCGGGGAGCTGTTTTTT CASSLAGLTGELFF
. TRBJ2-1 . 16 TRBV7-9 TGTGCCAGCAGCCCCGGACCCGGACTGATCTACAATGAGCAGTTCTTC CASSPGPGLIYNEQFF